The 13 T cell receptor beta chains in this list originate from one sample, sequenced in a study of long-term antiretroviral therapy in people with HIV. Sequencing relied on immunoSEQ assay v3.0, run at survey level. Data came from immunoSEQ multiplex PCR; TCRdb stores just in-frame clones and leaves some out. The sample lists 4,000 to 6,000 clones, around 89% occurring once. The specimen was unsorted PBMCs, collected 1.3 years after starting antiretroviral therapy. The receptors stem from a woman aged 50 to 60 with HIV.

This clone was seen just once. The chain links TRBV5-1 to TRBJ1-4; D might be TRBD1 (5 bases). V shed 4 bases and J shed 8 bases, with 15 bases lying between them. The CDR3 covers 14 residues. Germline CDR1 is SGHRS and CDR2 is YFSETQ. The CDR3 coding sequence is TGCGCCAGCAGCCTGGGTGGGACCGTCGAAAAACTGTTTTTT. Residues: CASSLGGTVEKLFF.

CDR3 in amino acids: CASSHGGAGIEKLFF. The CDR3 DNA reads as TGTGCCAGCAGCCACGGGGGGGCTGGGATTGAAAAACTGTTTTTT. The chain has TRBV7-2 and TRBJ1-4, with a possible D match to TRBD1 (6 bases). CDR1 is SGHTA, CDR2 FQGNSA, per germline. The CDR3 runs to 15 residues. The V end lost 5 bases, the J end lost 7 bases, and 17 bases lay between the germline ends.

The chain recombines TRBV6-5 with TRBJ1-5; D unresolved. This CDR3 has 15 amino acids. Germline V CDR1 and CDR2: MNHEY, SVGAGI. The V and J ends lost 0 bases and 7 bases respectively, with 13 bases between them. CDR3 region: CASSYSKPSEQPQHF. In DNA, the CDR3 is TGTGCCAGCAGTTACTCGAAGCCGTCCGAACAGCCCCAGCATTTT.

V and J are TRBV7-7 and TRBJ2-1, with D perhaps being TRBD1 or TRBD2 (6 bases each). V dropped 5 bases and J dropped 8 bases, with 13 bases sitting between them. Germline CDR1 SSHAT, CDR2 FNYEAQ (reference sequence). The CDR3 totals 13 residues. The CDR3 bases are TGTGCCAGCAGCGGAGGGACACGGGATGAGCAGTTCTTC. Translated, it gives CASSGGTRDEQFF.

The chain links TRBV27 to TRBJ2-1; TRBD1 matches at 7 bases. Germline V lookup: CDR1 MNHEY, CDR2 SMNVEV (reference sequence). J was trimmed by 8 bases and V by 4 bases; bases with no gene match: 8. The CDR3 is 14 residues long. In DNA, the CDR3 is TGTGCCAGCAGTTCCCGGACAGGATTCGATGAGCAGTTCTTC. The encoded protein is CASSSRTGFDEQFF.

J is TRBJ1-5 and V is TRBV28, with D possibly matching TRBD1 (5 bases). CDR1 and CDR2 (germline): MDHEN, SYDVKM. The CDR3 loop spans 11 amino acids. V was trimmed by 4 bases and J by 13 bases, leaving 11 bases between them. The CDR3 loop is CASSSTARQHF. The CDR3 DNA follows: TGTGCCAGCAGTTCGACAGCACGACAGCATTTT.

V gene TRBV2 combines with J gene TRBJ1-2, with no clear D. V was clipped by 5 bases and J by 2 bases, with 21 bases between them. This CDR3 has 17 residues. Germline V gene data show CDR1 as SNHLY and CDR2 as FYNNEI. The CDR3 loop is CASSLQGAGLSNYGYTF. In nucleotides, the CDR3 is TGTGCCAGCAGTCTTCAAGGCGCCGGCCTATCCAACTATGGCTACACCTTC.

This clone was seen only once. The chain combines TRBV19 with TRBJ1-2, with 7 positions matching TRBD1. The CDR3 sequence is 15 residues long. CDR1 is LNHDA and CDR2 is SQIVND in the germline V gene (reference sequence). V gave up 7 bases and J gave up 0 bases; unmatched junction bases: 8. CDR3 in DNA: TGTGCCAGTACCGAGGTAGGGACAGCTAACTATGGCTACACCTTC. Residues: CASTEVGTANYGYTF.

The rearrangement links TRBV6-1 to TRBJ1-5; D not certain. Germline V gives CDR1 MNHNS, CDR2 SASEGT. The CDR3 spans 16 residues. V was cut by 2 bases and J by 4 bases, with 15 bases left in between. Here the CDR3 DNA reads TGTGCCAGCAGTGAATTAGGAGCTCTTGGTAATCAGCCCCAGCATTTT. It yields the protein CASSELGALGNQPQHF.

CDR3 DNA sequence: TGTGCCAGCAGCCTAACAGGAAGCAATCAGCCCCAGCATTTT. Protein product: CASSLTGSNQPQHF. The chain joins TRBV7-2 to TRBJ1-5, with D maybe TRBD1 (5 bases). The CDR3 contains 14 residues. V gave up 5 bases and J gave up 1 base, with 9 bases separating them. Germline V gene lookup returns CDR1 SGHTA and CDR2 FQGNSA.

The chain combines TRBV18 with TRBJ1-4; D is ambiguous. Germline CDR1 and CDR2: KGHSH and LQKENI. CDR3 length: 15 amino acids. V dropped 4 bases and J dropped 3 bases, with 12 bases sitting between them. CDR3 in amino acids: CASSLSLGANEKLFF. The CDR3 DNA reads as TGTGCCAGCTCACTGTCCCTGGGCGCTAATGAAAAACTGTTTTTT.

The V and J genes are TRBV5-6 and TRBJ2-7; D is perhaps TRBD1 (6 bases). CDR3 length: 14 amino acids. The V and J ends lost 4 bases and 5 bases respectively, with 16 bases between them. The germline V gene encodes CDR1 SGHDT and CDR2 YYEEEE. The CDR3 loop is CASSPIQGYHEQYV. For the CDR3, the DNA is TGTGCCAGCAGCCCGATCCAGGGGTACCACGAGCAGTACGTC.

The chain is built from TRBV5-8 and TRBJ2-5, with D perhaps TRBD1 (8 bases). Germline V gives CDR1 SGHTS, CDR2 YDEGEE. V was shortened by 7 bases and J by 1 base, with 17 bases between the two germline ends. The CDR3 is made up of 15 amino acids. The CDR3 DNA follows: TGTGCCAGCCCTACAGGGGGGGCCCTCCAAGAGACCCAGTACTTC. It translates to CASPTGGALQETQYF.